Sequencing of this T cell receptor (beta chain) was carried out in a study of T cell repertoires in cytomegalovirus infection. Study context: CMV infection plus the matching HLA type was flagged by public TCR beta signatures. Study observations and caveats: The study found HLA-C-restricted CMV-specific TCR beta clonotypes dominating the ex vivo response. Carriers of CMV plus the relevant HLA were identified by cumulative public TCR beta family frequency.

TCRdb reanalysed the reads using MiXCR and keeps one entry per CDR3 protein. The sample lists around 210,000 distinct CDR3 sequences; approximately 6.7% were seen once. This clonotype was picked up many times. Its specificity is not known. Unmatched junction bases numbered 10, after V lost 5 bases and J lost 3 bases. Germline loops: CDR1 DFQATT, CDR2 SNEGSKA (reference sequence). The CDR3 has 14 residues. J is TRBJ2-7 and V is TRBV20-1; 7 positions agree with TRBD1. The sample taken for sequencing was PBMCs. The source is a human donor in good health (CMV status not recorded). Some clones in this sample may be carry-over from other donors' samples. CDR3 residues: CSAWGQSDLYEQYF. The CDR3 DNA is TGCAGTGCTTGGGGACAGTCGGATCTCTACGAGCAGTACTTC.